A selection of T cell receptor beta chains follows, all from one sample in a study of T cell repertoires in cytomegalovirus infection. TCRdb itself ran the reads through MiXCR, one entry per CDR3 protein. The sample records 630,000 or so distinct CDR3 sequences, 20% to 25% being singletons. The sample consisted of CD8+ T cells from PBMCs. All receptors derive from a human donor in good health (CMV status not recorded). Some clones in this sample may be carry-over from other donors' samples. Both conserved end residues are part of each CDR3. A D gene is named only where the DNA matches it firmly. The size entry is marked missing in some rows and otherwise reads once, few, many or a size class.

D	V	size	J	DNA	CDR3
.	TRBV6-8	.	TRBJ1-6	TGTGCCAGCAGTTACTCATTAGGGGATAATTCACCCCTCCACTTT	CASSYSLGDNSPLHF
.	TRBV20-1	few	TRBJ1-2	TGCAGTGCTAGAACCACTCGGGTAGGACAACTCTATGGCTACACCTTC	CSARTTRVGQLYGYTF
TRBD2	TRBV11-2	many	TRBJ2-3	TGTGCCAGCAGCCCCTCCCGGGGGGCAGATACGCAGTATTTT	CASSPSRGADTQYF
.	TRBV29-1	.	TRBJ1-2	TGCAGCGTTGCATTGGGCTCTACAGTTACGGATGGCTACACCTTC	CSVALGSTVTDGYTF
.	TRBV20-1	.	TRBJ1-2	TGCAGTGCTAGCCACAGCACTAACTATGGCTACACCTTC	CSASHSTNYGYTF
TRBD2	TRBV7-2	many	TRBJ2-7	TGTGCCAGCAGCTTAGTCCGAGAGCGGGGGGGTCTCTCCTACGAGCAGTACTTC	CASSLVRERGGLSYEQYF
TRBD1	TRBV5-5	few	TRBJ2-2	TGTGCCAGCAGCTTGGGGGACAGGATCCACACCGGGGAGCTGTTTTTT	CASSLGDRIHTGELFF
TRBD2	TRBV7-9	many	TRBJ2-5	TGTGCCAGCAGCTTAAGGATCCGACTGGCGGGGGACCAAGAGACCCAGTACTTC	CASSLRIRLAGDQETQYF
.	TRBV7-8	few	TRBJ2-4	TGTGCCAGCAGCTTAGCTTCAGGGAAGACGGACATTCAGTACTTC	CASSLASGKTDIQYF
TRBD1	TRBV6-5	.	TRBJ1-2	TGTGCCAGCAGTTCTACAGGGGTCTTCTATGGCTACACCTTC	CASSSTGVFYGYTF
.	TRBV28	few	TRBJ2-5	TGTGCCAGCAGGGCGGGACGGAGTACCTTCAGTGGGACCCAGTACTTC	CASRAGRSTFSGTQYF
.	TRBV4-3	.	TRBJ1-1	TGCGCCAGCAGCCAAGATCCAACGGGGAACACTGAAGCTTTCTTT	CASSQDPTGNTEAFF
TRBD1	TRBV7-9	many	TRBJ2-3	TGTGCCAGCAGCTTAACCACCCAACAGGGGGATACGCAGTATTTT	CASSLTTQQGDTQYF
TRBD2	TRBV6-5	.	TRBJ2-2	TGTGCCAGCAGTTACATAAGCGGGGCCCAGGCCACCGGGGAGCTGTTTTTT	CASSYISGAQATGELFF
TRBD1	TRBV5-5	many	TRBJ1-6	TGTGCCAGCAGCGTGACAGGGGCGTTCTATAATTCACCCCTCCACTTT	CASSVTGAFYNSPLHF
TRBD2	TRBV27	few	TRBJ2-1	TGTGCCAGCAGTTTAGCGGGGGTCTTCTACAATGAGCAGTTCTTC	CASSLAGVFYNEQFF
.	TRBV7-9	few	TRBJ1-1	TGTGCCAGCAGCACACCCCCCGGTTACCCGAACACTGAAGCTTTCTTT	CASSTPPGYPNTEAFF
.	TRBV7-8	few	TRBJ1-6	TGTGCCAGTAGGTGGACAGCCGATAATTCACCCCTCCACTTT	CASRWTADNSPLHF
.	TRBV6-2/TRBV6-3	.	TRBJ2-5	TGTGCCAGCAGTTACAACAGGGTTCAGACCCAGTACTTC	CASSYNRVQTQYF
TRBD1	TRBV10-3	.	TRBJ2-5	TGTGCCACCGCCCCGGACAGGGGGAGAGAGACCCAGTACTTC	CATAPDRGRETQYF
.	TRBV18	.	TRBJ1-5	TGTGCCAGCTCACCAGGAGGGGAAGCTCAGCCCCAGCATTTT	CASSPGGEAQPQHF
.	TRBV28	many	TRBJ1-4	TGTGCCAGCAGTTTCCCCGGGACGGGGAATGAAAAACTGTTTTTT	CASSFPGTGNEKLFF
.	TRBV5-5	.	TRBJ1-2	TGTGCCAGCAGCCCAGTAGGTTATGGCTACACCTTC	CASSPVGYGYTF
.	TRBV19	.	TRBJ2-1	TGTGCCAGTAGTATCCCGTTCAGAAATGAGCAGTTCTTC	CASSIPFRNEQFF
.	TRBV19	few	TRBJ2-7	TGTGCCAGTAGTAGCCGGGACCAATCCTACGAGCAGTACTTC	CASSSRDQSYEQYF
.	TRBV27	.	TRBJ2-1	TGTGCCAGCAGTTTAGGGGGCGTTGGTTACAATGAGCAGTTCTTC	CASSLGGVGYNEQFF
TRBD1	TRBV12-3/TRBV12-4	.	TRBJ2-7	TGTGCCAGCAGTCCGCAAACCCCCGGGACAGGGGGCTACGAGCAGTACTTC	CASSPQTPGTGGYEQYF
.	TRBV11-1	many	TRBJ1-1	TGTGCCAGCAGCTGGCATCCGGGACACTCAGGAACTGAAGCTTTCTTT	CASSWHPGHSGTEAFF
.	TRBV6-5	few	TRBJ2-5	TGTGCCAGCAGTTATTACCCGCAAGAGACCCAGTACTTC	CASSYYPQETQYF
.	TRBV27	few	TRBJ2-1	TGTGCCAGCAGATCGATGAGAGATGAGCAGTTCTTC	CASRSMRDEQFF
TRBD2	TRBV7-9	.	TRBJ2-7	TGTGCCAGCAGTGACGGACTAGCCCCGTACTACGAGCAGTACTTC	CASSDGLAPYYEQYF
TRBD1	TRBV10-3	many	TRBJ2-3	TGTGCCACCGGGGACAGGGGGAGCACAGATACGCAGTATTTT	CATGDRGSTDTQYF
.	TRBV20-1	.	TRBJ2-2	TGCAGCACCATAATCAGGGAGGGGGAGCTGTTTTTT	CSTIIREGELFF